The 25 T cell receptor beta chains below come from one sample, sequenced in a study of blood T cell repertoires in COVID-19. TCRdb's copy holds only in-frame clones and misses some; the assay was immunoSEQ multiplex PCR. The profile covers 70,000 or so clones, with 82% appearing a single time and approximately 18% taken by the ten largest. The sequencing input was peripheral blood. The receptors stem from a human donor in a cohort sampled during active COVID-19.

The V gene is TRBV6-6, the J gene TRBJ2-2; 8 nucleotides line up with TRBD2. This CDR3 comprises 16 residues. J gave up 2 bases and V 2 bases, and 4 bases lay outside the gene matches. CDR1 is MNHNY and CDR2 is SVGAGI in the germline V gene (reference sequence). The CDR3 bases are TGTGCCAGCAGTTACAGGCGGGGGGCCAACACCGGGGAGCTGTTTTTT. Translating it yields CASSYRRGANTGELFF.

CDR3: CASSSGQGHPSLAKNIQYF. In DNA form, the CDR3 reads TGTGCCAGCAGTTCGGGACAGGGGCATCCCTCTTTAGCCAAAAACATTCAGTACTTC. The chain combines TRBV7-2 with TRBJ2-4, with TRBD1 matching 10 bases. Germline loops: CDR1 SGHTA, CDR2 FQGNSA. The CDR3 runs to 19 residues. Germline trimming cut 6 bases from V and 0 bases from J; bases unmatched to any gene: 14.

This chain uses TRBV3-1 (or the pseudogene TRBV3-2) with TRBJ1-2; no firm D call. Trimming removed 3 bases at V and 6 bases at J, with 8 bases between. The CDR3 is made up of 12 amino acids. Germline V lookup: CDR1 LGHDT, CDR2 YNNKEL (reference sequence). CDR3 coding DNA: TGTGCCAGCAGCCACGGGGAGAATGGCTACACCTTC. Protein sequence: CASSHGENGYTF.

V gene TRBV5-1 combines with J gene TRBJ2-2; 15 bases match TRBD2. The V and J ends lost 3 bases and 5 bases, in that order; junction bases with no gene match: 14. Germline V gene lookup returns CDR1 SGHRS and CDR2 YFSETQ. This CDR3 has 20 residues. The CDR3 protein is CASSSWGGLAGGPRTGELFF. The CDR3 DNA reads as TGCGCCAGCAGCTCCTGGGGAGGACTAGCGGGGGGGCCGAGGACCGGGGAGCTGTTTTTT.

The chain joins TRBV4-2 to TRBJ1-1; D unclear. Germline CDR1 is LGHNA and CDR2 is YNFKEQ. The germline V and J ends were trimmed by 1 base and 1 base, with 10 bases remaining between them. The CDR3 runs to 15 residues. The CDR3 DNA follows: TGTGCCAGCAGCCAAGTTGTGGGCAGGAACACTGAAGCTTTCTTT. It codes for CASSQVVGRNTEAFF.

The chain couples TRBV11-2 to TRBJ2-3; perhaps TRBD1 as D (6 bases). Germline values: CDR1 SGHAT, CDR2 FQNNGV. CDR3 length: 18 residues. V lost 5 bases, J lost 6 bases, and 27 bases lay in between. For the CDR3, the DNA is TGTGCCAGCAGCCCGACTCTCCGCCCAGGGGCTTCTTGGGATACGCAGTATTTT. It encodes CASSPTLRPGASWDTQYF.

V is TRBV5-6 and J is TRBJ1-1; D gene ambiguous. With 3 bases removed from V and 5 bases from J, the gap between germline ends came to 23 bases. CDR1 and CDR2 (germline): SGHDT, YYEEEE. This CDR3 has 17 residues. DNA for the CDR3: TGTGCCAGCAGCTCTACTTCCGGGTCCGGTCGGTATACTGAAGCTTTCTTT. It codes for CASSSTSGSGRYTEAFF.

The chain combines TRBV5-1 with TRBJ1-6, with a tentative D call TRBD1 (6 bases). The germline gives CDR1 SGHRS, CDR2 YFSETQ. The CDR3 sequence is 18 residues long. Trimming shortened V by 4 bases and J by 3 bases, and 20 bases separated the two germline ends. This CDR3 reads CASSQKGGVRNYNSPLHF. In DNA form, the CDR3 reads TGCGCCAGCAGCCAAAAAGGGGGGGTCCGGAACTATAATTCACCCCTCCACTTT.

This chain links TRBV30 with TRBJ1-5; D gene ambiguous. The length of the CDR3 is 13 residues. CDR1 GTSNPN and CDR2 SVGIG come from the germline V gene (reference sequence). Trimming cost V 6 bases and J 8 bases, with 17 bases left between them. CDR3 bases: TGTGCCTGTTCGAAGGGCCGGGAAAAGCCCCAGCATTTT. Encoded protein: CACSKGREKPQHF.

The chain links TRBV7-2 to TRBJ2-7; the match to TRBD1 covers 9 bases. The length of the CDR3 is 14 residues. After removal of 4 bases from V and 1 base from J, the junction contained 2 bases not matched to a gene. The germline V gene encodes CDR1 SGHTA and CDR2 FQGNSA. The CDR3: CASSSGTGSYEQYF. The CDR3 DNA follows: TGTGCCAGCAGCTCCGGGACAGGGTCCTACGAGCAGTACTTC. The whole variable domain, filled in from reference TRBV7-2 and TRBJ2-7, reads GAGVSQSPSNKVTEKGKDVELRCDPISGHTALYWYRQSLGQGLEFLIYFQGNSAPDKSGLPSDRFSAERTGGSVSTLTIQRTQQEDSAVYLCASSSGTGSYEQYFGPGTRLTVT.

The sample holds one count of this clone. The chain employs TRBV4-1 and TRBJ2-7; a weak D match, TRBD1 (5 bases). The CDR3 length is 14 residues. Germline V gene data show CDR1 as MGHRA and CDR2 as YSYEKL. Trimming took 0 bases from V and 2 from J, leaving 8 bases between them. Written as DNA, the CDR3 is TGCGCCAGCAGCCAAGATCAGGGTCCCTACGAGCAGTACTTC. It translates to CASSQDQGPYEQYF.

This clone was detected only once. Written as DNA, the CDR3 is TGTGCCAGCAGCGTCGCAGGGTCTTACACAGATACGCAGTATTTT. It codes for CASSVAGSYTDTQYF. The chain is built from TRBV7-2 and TRBJ2-3; possible D gene TRBD1, 5 bases. The CDR3 runs to 15 residues. Deletions cut 5 bases from V and 2 bases from J, with 14 bases between. The V gene's germline CDR1 is SGHTA and CDR2 FQGNSA.

The genes are TRBV19 and TRBJ1-1, with 8 bases identical to TRBD1. The germline V gene encodes CDR1 LNHDA and CDR2 SQIVND (reference sequence). This CDR3 spans 13 amino acids. With V trimmed by 4 bases and J by 4 bases, 2 bases remained unmatched. CDR3: CASSTGGPTEAFF. As DNA, the CDR3 is TGTGCCAGTAGTACAGGGGGCCCCACTGAAGCTTTCTTT.

The CDR3 sequence is CASSPSGVGTGELFF. The DNA of the CDR3 is TGTGCCAGCTCACCATCCGGGGTCGGCACCGGGGAGCTGTTTTTT. The chain has TRBV18 and TRBJ2-2; D perhaps matches TRBD2 (5 bases). Germline CDR1 KGHSH, CDR2 LQKENI. V lost 2 bases, J lost 4 bases, and 11 bases lay in between. The CDR3 extends over 15 amino acids.

The chain employs TRBV29-1 and TRBJ1-1; a possible D gene is TRBD1 (5 bases). From germline, CDR1 is SQVTM and CDR2 ANQGSEA. V dropped 6 bases and J dropped 8 bases, with 13 bases sitting between them. The CDR3 totals 11 residues. The CDR3: CSVAGGGEAFF. The CDR3, as DNA: TGCAGCGTCGCTGGGGGGGGAGAAGCTTTCTTT.

This clone was seen just once. The rearrangement joins TRBV6-5 to TRBJ1-5, with TRBD1 matching over 7 bases. V was clipped by 6 bases and J by 7 bases; unmatched bases: 9. The CDR3 is 14 residues long. CDR1 and CDR2 (germline): MNHEY, SVGAGI. The CDR3 sequence: CASSSDRLDQPQHF. Written as DNA, the CDR3 is TGTGCCAGCAGCTCGGACAGGCTCGACCAGCCCCAGCATTTT.

This rearrangement joins TRBV10-2 to TRBJ1-2; tentative D call: TRBD1 (5 bases). Per the germline V gene, CDR1 is WSHSY and CDR2 is SAAADI. This CDR3 has 15 amino acids. V was trimmed by 8 bases and J by 5 bases, leaving 21 bases between them. CDR3 in DNA: TGCGCCAGCCGGCCCCTGGGGCAGGAGATGTATGGCTACACCTTC. Translating gives CASRPLGQEMYGYTF.

The V gene is TRBV2, the J gene TRBJ2-7; D might be TRBD2 (6 bases). Germline V lookup: CDR1 SNHLY, CDR2 FYNNEI. The CDR3 consists of 13 residues. Trimming took 4 bases from V and 7 from J, leaving 14 bases between them. As DNA, the CDR3 is TGTGCCAGCAGTGTGGGCGGGGTTGGGGAGCAGTACTTC. As protein: CASSVGGVGEQYF.

This rearrangement joins TRBV29-1 to TRBJ2-1, with 7 bases aligning to TRBD1. Germline CDR1 and CDR2: SQVTM and ANQGSEA. CDR3 length equals 13 residues. Trimming cost V 6 bases and J 2 bases; bases outside gene matches: 4. This CDR3 reads CSVGTETYNEQFF. The CDR3 bases are TGCAGCGTGGGGACAGAAACCTACAATGAGCAGTTCTTC.

This clone was seen more than once but under ten times. This sample also contains other DNA sequences that code for the same CDR3. The V call is TRBV7-9, the J call TRBJ1-2; 8 nucleotides agree with TRBD1. The germline V gene has CDR1 SEHNR and CDR2 FQNEAQ (reference sequence). This CDR3 comprises 14 residues. The J segment lost 7 bases and the V segment lost 5 bases, leaving 9 bases of the junction unmatched. The CDR3: CASSPDRGLRGYTF. Written as DNA, the CDR3 is TGTGCCAGCAGCCCTGACAGGGGATTGCGTGGCTACACCTTC.

The DNA for the CDR3 is TGTGCCAGCAGCCCGGGACAAGTTAATGAAAAACTGTTTTTT. Translating it yields CASSPGQVNEKLFF. The chain couples TRBV7-9 to TRBJ1-4; D possibly corresponds to TRBD1 (6 bases). Germline V CDR1 and CDR2: SEHNR, FQNEAQ (reference sequence). This CDR3 has 14 residues. V gave up 5 bases and J gave up 4 bases, with 11 bases separating them.

This chain's CDR3 is CASSTYTGGTEAFF. The CDR3 DNA sequence: TGTGCCAGCAGTACTTACACAGGGGGCACTGAAGCTTTCTTT. The chain uses TRBV2 and TRBJ1-1, with 8 nucleotides matching TRBD1. Germline trimming cut 5 bases from V and 4 bases from J; bases unmatched to any gene: 6. The CDR3 has 14 amino acids. Germline V gene sequence: CDR1 SNHLY, CDR2 FYNNEI.

The J gene is TRBJ2-7, the V gene TRBV5-4; D is undetermined. This CDR3 region has 15 residues. V was pared by 0 bases and J by 2 bases, with 12 bases between. Germline values: CDR1 SGHNT, CDR2 YYREEE (reference sequence). CDR3 in amino acids: CASSLGGRKAYEQYF. The CDR3 coding sequence is TGTGCCAGCAGCTTGGGAGGTAGGAAGGCCTACGAGCAGTACTTC.

This chain uses TRBV5-6 with TRBJ1-5; D possibly corresponds to TRBD1 (5 bases). The CDR3 length is 16 residues. The ends were cut back, 4 bases at V and 4 bases at J, with 18 bases in the middle. The germline V gene encodes CDR1 SGHDT and CDR2 YYEEEE. Written as DNA, the CDR3 is TGTGCCAGCAGCCGGGGGGTACGTTCCAAGAATCAGCCCCAGCATTTT. Residues: CASSRGVRSKNQPQHF.

The gene calls are TRBV20-1 and TRBJ2-7, with a tentative D call TRBD2 (5 bases). Deletions cut 3 bases from V and 0 bases from J, with 9 bases between. Germline CDR1 is DFQATT and CDR2 is SNEGSKA (reference sequence). CDR3 size: 13 residues. The CDR3 coding sequence is TGCAGTGCTAGTCGGGGTAGCTCCTACGAGCAGTACTTC. Residues: CSASRGSSYEQYF.